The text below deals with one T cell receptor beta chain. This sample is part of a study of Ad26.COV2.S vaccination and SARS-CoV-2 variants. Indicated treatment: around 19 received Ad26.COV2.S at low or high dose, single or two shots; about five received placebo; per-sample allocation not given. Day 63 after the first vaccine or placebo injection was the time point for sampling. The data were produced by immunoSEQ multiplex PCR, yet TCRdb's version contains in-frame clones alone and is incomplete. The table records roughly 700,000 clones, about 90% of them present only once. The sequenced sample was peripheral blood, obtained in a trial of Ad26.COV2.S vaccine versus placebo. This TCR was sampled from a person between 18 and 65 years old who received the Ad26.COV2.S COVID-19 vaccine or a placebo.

Here the CDR3 reads CASSPVGAYTDTQYF. The CDR3 nucleotides read TGTGCCAGCAGCCCGGTTGGGGCCTACACAGATACGCAGTATTTT. The V and J genes are TRBV5-4 and TRBJ2-3, with D possibly TRBD1 on 5 matching bases. The CDR3 is made up of 15 amino acids. Trimming pared 4 bases from V and 2 bases from J, leaving 14 bases between. CDR1 is SGHNT, CDR2 YYREEE, per germline (reference sequence).